This T cell receptor (beta chain) was captured in a study of cytomegalovirus exposure and HLA in healthy donors. As for the study in general: The early release's HLA-typed donors yielded some 85 million unique TCRs.

Germline V gene data show CDR1 as SNHLY and CDR2 as FYNNEI. The CDR3 consists of 16 residues. The junction had 12 bases not matched to a gene; V was cut back by 8 bases and J by 2 bases. Notes on the study in general: As was reported, the HLA-A and HLA-B alleles of most subjects were accurately predicted from TCR beta sequences.

The PCR contained 60 Vbeta and 13 Jbeta primers. Measured with immunoSEQ multiplex PCR; TCRdb has only the in-frame clones, and not every one. The data contain about 210,000 clones, almost 80% of them seen just once; the ten biggest clones take up 1.5% to 2%. For this clone: Its cognate antigen is unknown.

Input material: PBMCs. The V gene is TRBV2, the J gene TRBJ2-5; TRBD1 aligns across 9 bases. This clonotype originated in a male donor in good health and CMV-seronegative. CDR3 bases: TGTGCCAGCCTGGCTTTACCGGGACAGGGTCAAGAGACCCAGTACTTC. The encoded protein is CASLALPGQGQETQYF.